The 9 T cell receptor beta chains listed next were all sequenced from one sample in a study of blood T cell repertoires in COVID-19. Measured with immunoSEQ multiplex PCR; TCRdb has only the in-frame clones, and not every one. This table has approximately 290,000 clones, roughly 90% appearing once. Sequencing used peripheral blood. The receptors stem from a man aged 30 to 39 with acute or convalescent COVID-19.

J is TRBJ2-2 and V is TRBV12-3 or TRBV12-4; D uncertain. Trimming took off 7 bases at V and 5 bases at J, with 8 bases between the two ends. This CDR3 is 12 amino acids long. CDR3 DNA: TGTGCCAGCACTGGTCGGACCGGGGAGCTGTTTTTT. Its protein product is CASTGRTGELFF.

The V and J genes are TRBV12-3 or TRBV12-4 and TRBJ2-7; D call uncertain. Trimming left V 3 bases short and J 4 bases short, with 7 bases between. This CDR3 is built from 12 residues. Here the CDR3 DNA reads TGTGCCAGCAGTTTCGGAGCGTACGAGCAGTACTTC. Translated: CASSFGAYEQYF.

Remarks on this clone: One end of the junction is discordant with germline, which a read error may explain. The chain uses TRBV10-2 and TRBJ2-7; 7 bases align to TRBD1. This CDR3 comprises 14 residues. Looked up from germline, CDR1 is WSHSY and CDR2 is SAAADI. DNA of the CDR3: TGCGCCAGCAGTGAGCAAGGGGGCTCCCACGAGCAGTACTTC. Protein: CASSEQGGSHEQYF.

The chain has TRBV3-1 (or the pseudogene TRBV3-2) and TRBJ2-2, with D perhaps TRBD1 (7 bases). V was pared by 4 bases and J by 5 bases, with 26 bases between. The CDR3 covers 19 residues. Germline CDR1 is LGHDT and CDR2 is YNNKEL (reference sequence). CDR3 amino acids: CASSRKSYTGTAGTGELFF. CDR3 nucleotide sequence: TGTGCCAGCAGCCGAAAATCTTATACCGGGACAGCGGGTACCGGGGAGCTGTTTTTT.

The rearrangement links TRBV7-8 to TRBJ1-5, with a tentative D call TRBD1 (6 bases). The CDR3 contains 15 residues. Per the germline V gene, CDR1 is SGHVS and CDR2 is FQNEAQ. V lost 1 base and J 6 bases, leaving 13 bases between the germline ends. CDR3 DNA sequence: TGTGCCAGCAGCTTAGTGTTGGGGGCAGGTCAGCCCCAGCATTTT. It yields the protein CASSLVLGAGQPQHF.

The rearrangement links TRBV3-1 (or the pseudogene TRBV3-2) to TRBJ2-1, with 7 bases identical to TRBD2. V lost 4 bases, J lost 4 bases, and 7 bases stayed unmatched. The CDR3 is made up of 15 amino acids. CDR1 is LGHDT, CDR2 YNNKEL, per germline (reference sequence). The CDR3 DNA is TGTGCCAGCAGCCCACTAGCGAACCAATACAATGAGCAGTTCTTC. It codes for CASSPLANQYNEQFF.

The chain recombines TRBV10-3 with TRBJ2-7, with TRBD2 identical over 8 bases. The J segment lost 6 bases and the V segment lost 5 bases, leaving 3 bases of the junction unmatched. The CDR3 length is 12 residues. Germline CDR1 and CDR2: ENHRY and SYGVKD. The CDR3 DNA reads TGTGCCATCAGTTTCAGCGGGAGCGAGCAGTACTTC. As protein: CAISFSGSEQYF.

This chain connects TRBV28 to TRBJ1-3, with no clear D. V was trimmed by 1 base and J by 4 bases, leaving 5 bases between them. The CDR3 totals 13 residues. Germline CDR1 and CDR2: MDHEN and SYDVKM. This chain's CDR3 is CASSLFQGNTIYF. The CDR3 nucleotides are TGTGCCAGCAGTTTATTCCAGGGAAACACCATATATTTT.

This chain connects TRBV28 to TRBJ1-5, with a weak D call TRBD1 (6 bases). This CDR3 has 16 amino acids. V lost 10 bases and J lost 4, with 23 bases in between. Germline V gene sequence: CDR1 MDHEN, CDR2 SYDVKM. The CDR3 bases are TGTGCCACCAGGGGTATTAGGCAGGGTAAAAATCAGCCCCAGCATTTT. Translated, it gives CATRGIRQGKNQPQHF.